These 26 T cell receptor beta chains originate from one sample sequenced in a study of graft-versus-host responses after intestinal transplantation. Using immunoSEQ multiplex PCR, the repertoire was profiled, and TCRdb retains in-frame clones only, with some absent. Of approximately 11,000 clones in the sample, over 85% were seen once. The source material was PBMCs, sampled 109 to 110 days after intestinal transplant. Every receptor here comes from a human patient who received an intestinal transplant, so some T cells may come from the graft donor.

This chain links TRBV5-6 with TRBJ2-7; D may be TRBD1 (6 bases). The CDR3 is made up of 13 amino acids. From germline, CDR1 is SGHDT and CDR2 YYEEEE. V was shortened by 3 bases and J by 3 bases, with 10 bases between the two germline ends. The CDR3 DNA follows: TGTGCCAGCAGCTCGGGACACCTCTACGAGCAGTACTTC. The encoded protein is CASSSGHLYEQYF.

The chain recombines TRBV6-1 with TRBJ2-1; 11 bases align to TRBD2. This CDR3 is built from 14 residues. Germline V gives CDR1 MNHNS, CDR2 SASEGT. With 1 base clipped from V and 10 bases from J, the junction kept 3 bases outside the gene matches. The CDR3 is CASSEVAGGWEQFF. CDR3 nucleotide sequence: TGTGCCAGCAGTGAAGTAGCGGGAGGGTGGGAGCAGTTCTTC.

Written as DNA, the CDR3 is TGTGCCAGCAGCCTGACAGGGGGTTTCTACGAGCAGTACTTC. Amino acids: CASSLTGGFYEQYF. This chain connects TRBV7-2 to TRBJ2-7, with 9 bases that match TRBD1. The CDR3 covers 14 residues. V dropped 5 bases and J dropped 3; count of bases not matched to a gene: 5. Germline V gene data show CDR1 as SGHTA and CDR2 as FQGNSA.

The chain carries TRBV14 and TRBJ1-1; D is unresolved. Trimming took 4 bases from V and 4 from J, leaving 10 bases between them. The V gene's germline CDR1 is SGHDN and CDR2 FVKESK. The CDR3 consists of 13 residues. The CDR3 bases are TGTGCCAGCAGCCGACGGCATGGCACTGAAGCTTTCTTT. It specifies CASSRRHGTEAFF.

CDR3: CASRQTGQETQYF. The CDR3 DNA reads TGTGCCAGCAGACAGACAGGTCAAGAGACCCAGTACTTC. This chain uses TRBV27 with TRBJ2-5; a weak D match, TRBD1 (6 bases). V was pared by 6 bases and J by 2 bases, with 10 bases between. CDR1 MNHEY and CDR2 SMNVEV come from the germline V gene (reference sequence). The CDR3 consists of 13 residues.

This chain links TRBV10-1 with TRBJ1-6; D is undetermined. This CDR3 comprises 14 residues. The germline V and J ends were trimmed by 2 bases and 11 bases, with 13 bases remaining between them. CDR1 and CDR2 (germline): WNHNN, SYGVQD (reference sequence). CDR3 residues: CASSENVLDTPLHF. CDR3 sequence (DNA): TGCGCCAGCAGTGAGAACGTTTTGGATACACCCCTCCACTTT.

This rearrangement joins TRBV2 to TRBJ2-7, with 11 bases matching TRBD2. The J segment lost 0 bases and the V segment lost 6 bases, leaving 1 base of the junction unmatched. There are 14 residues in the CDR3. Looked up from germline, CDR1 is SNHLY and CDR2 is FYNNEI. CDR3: CASRLAGASYEQYF. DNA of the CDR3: TGTGCCAGCAGACTAGCGGGGGCCTCCTACGAGCAGTACTTC.

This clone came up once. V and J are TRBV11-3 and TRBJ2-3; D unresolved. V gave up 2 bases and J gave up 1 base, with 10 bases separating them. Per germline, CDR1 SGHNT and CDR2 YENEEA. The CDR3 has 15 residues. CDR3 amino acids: CASSLPPLGTDTQYF. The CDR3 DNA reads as TGTGCCAGCAGCTTACCGCCGCTTGGCACAGATACGCAGTATTTT. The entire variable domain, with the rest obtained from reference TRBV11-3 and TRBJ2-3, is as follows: EAGVVQSPRYKIIEKKQPVAFWCNPISGHNTLYWYLQNLGQGPELLIRYENEEAVDDSQLPKDRFSAERLKGVDSTLKIQPAELGDSAVYLCASSLPPLGTDTQYFGPGTRLTVL.

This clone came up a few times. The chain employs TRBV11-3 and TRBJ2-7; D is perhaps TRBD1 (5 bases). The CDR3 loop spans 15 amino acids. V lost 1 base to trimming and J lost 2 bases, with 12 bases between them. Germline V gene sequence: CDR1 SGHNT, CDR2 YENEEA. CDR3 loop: CASSLVNGAAYEQYF. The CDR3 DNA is TGTGCCAGCAGCTTAGTAAATGGGGCGGCCTACGAGCAGTACTTC.

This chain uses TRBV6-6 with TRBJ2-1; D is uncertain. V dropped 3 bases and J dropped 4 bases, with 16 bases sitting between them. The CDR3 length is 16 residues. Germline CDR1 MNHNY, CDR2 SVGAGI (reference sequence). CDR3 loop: CASSYSEIAPYNEQFF. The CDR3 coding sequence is TGTGCCAGCAGTTATTCGGAGATCGCGCCTTACAATGAGCAGTTCTTC.

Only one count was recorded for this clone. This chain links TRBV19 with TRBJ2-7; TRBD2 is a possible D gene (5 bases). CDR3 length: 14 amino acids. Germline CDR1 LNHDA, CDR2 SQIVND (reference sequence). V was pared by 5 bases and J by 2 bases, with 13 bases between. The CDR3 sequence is CASSPGSEPYEQYF. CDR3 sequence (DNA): TGTGCCAGTAGTCCTGGGAGCGAGCCCTACGAGCAGTACTTC.

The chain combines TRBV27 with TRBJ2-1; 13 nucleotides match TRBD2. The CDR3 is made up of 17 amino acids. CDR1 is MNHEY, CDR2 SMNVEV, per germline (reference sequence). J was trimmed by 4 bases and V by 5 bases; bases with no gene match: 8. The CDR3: CASSLPRTSGRYNEQFF. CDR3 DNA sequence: TGTGCCAGCAGTCTACCCCGGACTAGCGGGAGATACAATGAGCAGTTCTTC.

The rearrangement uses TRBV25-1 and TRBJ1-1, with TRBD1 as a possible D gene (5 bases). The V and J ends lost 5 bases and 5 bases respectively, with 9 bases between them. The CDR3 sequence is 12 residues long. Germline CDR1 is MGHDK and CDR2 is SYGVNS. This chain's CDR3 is CASSLGDTEAFF. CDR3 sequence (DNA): TGTGCCAGCAGTTTAGGGGATACTGAAGCTTTCTTT.

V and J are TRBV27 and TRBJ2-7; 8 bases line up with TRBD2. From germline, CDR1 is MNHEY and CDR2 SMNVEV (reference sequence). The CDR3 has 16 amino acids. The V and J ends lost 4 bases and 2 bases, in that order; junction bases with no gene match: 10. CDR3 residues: CASSSLKTGGTYEQYF. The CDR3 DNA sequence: TGTGCCAGCAGTTCCCTGAAAACGGGGGGGACCTACGAGCAGTACTTC.

CDR3 sequence (DNA): TGTGCCAGCAGTTTCATCCGGGACACCTTATACAATGAGCAGTTCTTC. Protein: CASSFIRDTLYNEQFF. This chain connects TRBV27 to TRBJ2-1, with D perhaps TRBD1 (6 bases). Germline CDR1 MNHEY, CDR2 SMNVEV (reference sequence). Between the trimmed V and J ends, which lost 3 bases and 4 bases, there was a span of 16 bases. The CDR3 is 16 residues long.

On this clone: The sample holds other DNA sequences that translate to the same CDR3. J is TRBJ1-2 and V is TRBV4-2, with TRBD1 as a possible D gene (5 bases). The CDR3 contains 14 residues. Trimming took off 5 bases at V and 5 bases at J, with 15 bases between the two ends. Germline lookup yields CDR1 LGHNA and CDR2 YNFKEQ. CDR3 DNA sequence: TGTGCCAGCAGCACCCGGGACGCCCTTTATGGCTACACCTTC. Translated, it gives CASSTRDALYGYTF.

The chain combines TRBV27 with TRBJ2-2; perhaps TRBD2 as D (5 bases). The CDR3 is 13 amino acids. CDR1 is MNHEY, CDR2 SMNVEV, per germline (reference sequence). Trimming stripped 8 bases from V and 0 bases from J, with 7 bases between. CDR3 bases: TGTGCCAGCCGGGGAGCGAACACCGGGGAGCTGTTTTTT. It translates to CASRGANTGELFF.

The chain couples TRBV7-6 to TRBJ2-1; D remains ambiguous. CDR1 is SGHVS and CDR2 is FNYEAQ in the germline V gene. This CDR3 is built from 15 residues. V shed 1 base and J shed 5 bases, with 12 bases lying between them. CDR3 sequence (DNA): TGTGCCAGCAGCTTAGAGCTTATTGGGGACAATGAGCAGTTCTTC. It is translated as CASSLELIGDNEQFF.

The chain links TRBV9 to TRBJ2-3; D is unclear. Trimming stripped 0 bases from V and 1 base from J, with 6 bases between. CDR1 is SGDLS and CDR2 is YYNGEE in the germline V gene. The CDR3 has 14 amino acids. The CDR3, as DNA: TGTGCCAGCAGCGTAGCCCCCGGCACAGATACGCAGTATTTT. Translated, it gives CASSVAPGTDTQYF.

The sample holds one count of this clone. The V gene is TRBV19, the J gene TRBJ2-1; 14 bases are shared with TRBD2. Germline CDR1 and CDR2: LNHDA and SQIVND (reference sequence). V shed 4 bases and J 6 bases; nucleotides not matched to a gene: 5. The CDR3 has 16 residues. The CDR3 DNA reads TGTGCCAGTAGTACCGGACTAGCGGGAGGTTTCAATGAGCAGTTCTTC. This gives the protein CASSTGLAGGFNEQFF.

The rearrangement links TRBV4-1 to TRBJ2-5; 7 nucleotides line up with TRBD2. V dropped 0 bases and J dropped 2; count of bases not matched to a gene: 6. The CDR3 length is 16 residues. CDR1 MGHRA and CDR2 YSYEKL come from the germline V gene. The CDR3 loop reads CASSQDGEGRQETQYF. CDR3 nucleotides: TGCGCCAGCAGCCAAGATGGGGAGGGTAGGCAAGAGACCCAGTACTTC.

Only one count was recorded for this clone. The CDR3 DNA reads TGCGCCAGCAGCCCGGAGGACAGCCCTTTAACCGGGGAGCTGTTTTTT. This gives the protein CASSPEDSPLTGELFF. This rearrangement joins TRBV5-1 to TRBJ2-2, with D perhaps TRBD1 (6 bases). This CDR3 spans 16 amino acids. Germline loops: CDR1 SGHRS, CDR2 YFSETQ. The germline V and J ends were trimmed by 4 bases and 5 bases, with 18 bases remaining between them.

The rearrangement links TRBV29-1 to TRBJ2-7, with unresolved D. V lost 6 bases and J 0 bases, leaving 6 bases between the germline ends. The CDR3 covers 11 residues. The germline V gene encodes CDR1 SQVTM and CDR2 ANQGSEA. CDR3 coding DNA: TGCAGCGTGAGTAGCTCCTACGAGCAGTACTTC. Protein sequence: CSVSSSYEQYF.

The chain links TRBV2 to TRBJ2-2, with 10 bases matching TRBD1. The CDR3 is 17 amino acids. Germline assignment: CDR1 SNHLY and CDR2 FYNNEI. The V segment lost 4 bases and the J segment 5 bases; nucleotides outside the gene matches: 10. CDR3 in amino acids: CASSGPGQGIGTGELFF. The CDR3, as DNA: TGTGCCAGCAGTGGACCGGGACAGGGGATCGGAACCGGGGAGCTGTTTTTT.

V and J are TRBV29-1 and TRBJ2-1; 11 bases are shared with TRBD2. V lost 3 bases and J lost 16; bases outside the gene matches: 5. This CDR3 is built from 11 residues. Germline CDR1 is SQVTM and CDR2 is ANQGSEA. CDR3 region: CSVDMTSGNFF. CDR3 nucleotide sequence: TGCAGCGTTGACATGACTAGCGGGAACTTCTTC.

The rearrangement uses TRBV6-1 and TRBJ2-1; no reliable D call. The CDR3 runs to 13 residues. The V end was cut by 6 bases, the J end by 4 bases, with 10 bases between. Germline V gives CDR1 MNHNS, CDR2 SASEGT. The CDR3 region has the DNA TGTGCCAGCAGACAGACAATTTACAATGAGCAGTTCTTC. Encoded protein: CASRQTIYNEQFF.